Listed here is a single T cell receptor beta chain. What this receptor recognizes is not known. No base-level quality is on record; no much larger clone is a single base apart. This entry comes from a study of T cell changes during pregnancy in multiple sclerosis (dated 2019 in TCRdb). About the full investigation: Changes in the T cell repertoire over the course of pregnancy were examined in this study in women with multiple sclerosis.

The library was made by the immunoSEQ multiplex PCR assay. The source is immuneACCESS, and TCRdb retained only in-frame sequences with V and J called. Part of the clones is not carried over; for the studies checked, unresolved V genes explain less than half of this, and the remainder is unexplained. The sample includes roughly 93,000 clones, with about 90% observed a single time. The ten largest make up about 2% of the sample. According to the germline V gene, CDR1 reads SGHRS and CDR2 reads YFSETQ. The CDR3 covers 15 residues, taking in both the cysteine and the phenylalanine. Of the read, only the CDR3 DNA is kept; its 45 bases are in frame from base 1. Trimming removed 0 bases from V and 7 bases from J; the gene matches leave 5 bases unexplained.

The receptor was isolated from a female donor in good health, enrolled as a control in a pregnancy study. This specimen was peripheral blood, taken after pregnancy. The receptor chain draws on TRBV5-1 and TRBJ2-4; a stretch of 9 junction bases matches TRBD2. In nucleotide form, the sequence is TGCGCCAGCAGCTTGGAGGGACTAGCAGGGAACATTCAGTACTTC. This is translated as CASSLEGLAGNIQYF.